The 5 T cell receptor beta chains given below trace back to one sample, sequenced in a study of OX40 agonist ivuxolimab in advanced cancers. Measured with immunoSEQ multiplex PCR; TCRdb has only the in-frame clones, and not every one. This sample has around 29,000 clones, with approximately 81% found just once. Sequences were derived from CD4+ or CD8+ T cells sorted from blood, sampled in a trial of the OX40 agonist ivuxolimab. The receptors come from an adult with an advanced solid tumor such as melanoma, head and neck, liver or kidney cancer.

V is TRBV7-8 and J is TRBJ1-5; a weak D match, TRBD1 (5 bases). The germline V gene encodes CDR1 SGHVS and CDR2 FQNEAQ. CDR3 length: 15 residues. Trimming stripped 1 base from V and 4 bases from J, with 11 bases between. CDR3 in amino acids: CASSLVGGGNQPQHF. In DNA, the CDR3 is TGTGCCAGCAGCTTAGTCGGGGGGGGGAATCAGCCCCAGCATTTT.

V usage is TRBV28 and J usage is TRBJ2-3, with 14 nucleotides matching TRBD2. The trim removed 3 bases at V and 5 bases at J, leaving 4 bases unmatched. The CDR3 consists of 16 residues. Germline V gene lookup returns CDR1 MDHEN and CDR2 SYDVKM. The CDR3 DNA follows: TGTGCCAGCAGTTTGACTAGCGGGAGGGCCAGAGATACGCAGTATTTT. It yields the protein CASSLTSGRARDTQYF.

The chain recombines TRBV19 with TRBJ1-1; D gene unclear. Trimming shortened V by 3 bases and J by 4 bases, and 6 bases separated the two germline ends. Per the germline V gene, CDR1 is LNHDA and CDR2 is SQIVND (reference sequence). The CDR3 is 12 amino acids. CDR3 coding DNA: TGTGCCAGTAGTATCCCATCCACTGAAGCTTTCTTT. Its protein product is CASSIPSTEAFF.

The rearrangement uses TRBV19 and TRBJ2-2; TRBD2 aligns across 8 bases. This CDR3 contains 17 residues. The germline CDR1 and CDR2 sequences are LNHDA and SQIVND (reference sequence). V lost 8 bases and J lost 3; bases outside the gene matches: 14. The CDR3 region has the DNA TGTGCCAGTTCGCCGGGAGGGCCCTCGCGCGACACCGGGGAGCTGTTTTTT. It translates to CASSPGGPSRDTGELFF.

The rearrangement joins TRBV5-1 to TRBJ2-1; TRBD1 agrees at 8 bases. J was trimmed by 4 bases and V by 0 bases; bases with no gene match: 3. CDR3 length: 15 residues. From germline, CDR1 is SGHRS and CDR2 YFSETQ. In DNA, the CDR3 is TGCGCCAGCAGCTTGGACCGGACAGGGTACAATGAGCAGTTCTTC. Encoded protein: CASSLDRTGYNEQFF. Complete variable domain (other parts from reference TRBV5-1 and TRBJ2-1): KAGVTQTPRYLIKTRGQQVTLSCSPISGHRSVSWYQQTPGQGLQFLFEYFSETQRNKGNFPGRFSGRQFSNSRSEMNVSTLELGDSALYLCASSLDRTGYNEQFFGPGTRLTVL.